The clone carrying this T cell receptor beta chain was seen once. The entry originates in a study of blood T cell repertoires in COVID-19. Study overall: The samples span acute and convalescent COVID-19 from the United States, Italy and Spain. PBMCs, B-cell-depleted T cells, or T cells were the source of the cDNA or gDNA that made up the material.

Trimming took 1 base from V and 8 from J; bases not matched to a gene: 5. The germline V gene has CDR1 SGDLS and CDR2 YYNGEE. The CDR3 sequence is 14 residues long. In the source study's methods: Estimated nucleated cell counts came from reference gene primer amplification. TCRdb's table, derived via immunoSEQ multiplex PCR, lists solely in-frame clones and lacks some. That table is the source of V, J and clone size, and D and trimming were worked out from the DNA. The table has some 170,000 clones, about 86% seen once; the top ten hold around 12%. This chain connects TRBV9 to TRBJ1-5; TRBD1 matches at 8 bases. This TCR was recovered from a woman in her seventies with COVID-19, enrolled during active disease. Sequencing used peripheral blood. The CDR3 coding sequence is TGTGCCAGCAGCGTAACAGGGGGAAAGGAGCCCCAGCATTTT. This translates into CASSVTGGKEPQHF.